This T cell receptor beta chain was observed in a study of blood T cell repertoires in COVID-19. This clone was detected once. CDR3 length: 13 residues. The trim removed 3 bases at V and 9 bases at J, leaving 2 bases unmatched. Germline CDR1 reads KGHSH; CDR2 reads LQKENI. This table comes from immunoSEQ multiplex PCR, and its TCRdb copy is limited to in-frame clones, with some not included. The sample records over 600,000 clones, about nine tenths being singletons. The specimen sequenced was peripheral blood. The chain carries TRBV18 and TRBJ1-2; 12 nucleotides line up with TRBD1. This TCR was recovered from a woman between 18 and 30 years old with acute or convalescent COVID-19. The CDR3 here is CASSPGQGASYTF. CDR3 nucleotide sequence: TGTGCCAGCTCACCGGGACAGGGGGCAAGCTACACCTTC.